The clone carrying this T cell receptor (beta chain) occurred a few times. The antigen is unknown. This sample is part of a study of post-analysis software for immune sequencing data. General study results and limits: Roughly 5 TRBV segments (TRBV5-6, TRBV5-1 and TRBV20-1 among them) occurred more frequently in patients than in controls. Normalized Chao1 diversity in multiple sclerosis patients fell significantly below that of controls.

Libraries were made from TCR beta cDNA, and they carried unique molecular identifiers. TCRdb re-analysed the PCR reads in MiXCR, keeping a single row per CDR3 protein. Of about 810,000 distinct CDR3 sequences in the sample, 53% were seen once. Germline V gene data show CDR1 as SGHTA and CDR2 as FQGNSA. Trimming took off 2 bases at V and 5 bases at J, with 12 bases between the two ends. The CDR3 runs 14 residues. This sequence joins TRBV7-2 and TRBJ2-5; no clear D. The receptor was derived from a girl aged 10 to 17 with multiple sclerosis. The source material was blood. The CDR3 nucleotides read TGTGCCAGCAGCTTATCCGGGTCCCCGGAGACCCAGTACTTC. Amino acids: CASSLSGSPETQYF.